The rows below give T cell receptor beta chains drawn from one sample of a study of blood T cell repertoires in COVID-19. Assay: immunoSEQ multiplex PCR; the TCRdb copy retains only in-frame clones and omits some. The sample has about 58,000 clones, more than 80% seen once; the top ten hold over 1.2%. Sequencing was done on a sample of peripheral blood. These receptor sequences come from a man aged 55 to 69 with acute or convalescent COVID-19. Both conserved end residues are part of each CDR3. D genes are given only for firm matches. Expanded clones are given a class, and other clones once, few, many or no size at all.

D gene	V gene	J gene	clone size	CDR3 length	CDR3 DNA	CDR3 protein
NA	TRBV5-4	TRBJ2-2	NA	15	TGTGCCAGCAGCTTGGAGGGGGGGCAAAACGGGGAGCTGTTTTTT	CASSLEGGQNGELFF
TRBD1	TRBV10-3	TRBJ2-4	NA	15	TGTGCCATCAGTGAGCGACAGGGGGCCAAAAACATTCAGTACTTC	CAISERQGAKNIQYF
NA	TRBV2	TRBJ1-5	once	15	TGTGCCAGCAGTGTTGAGGGGGGGGGCAATCAGCCCCAGCATTTT	CASSVEGGGNQPQHF
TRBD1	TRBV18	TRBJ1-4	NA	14	TGTGCCAGCTCACCAGGACAGGGGAGAGAAAAACTGTTTTTT	CASSPGQGREKLFF
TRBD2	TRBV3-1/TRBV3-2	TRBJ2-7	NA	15	TGTGCCAGCAGCCTCGTGAGTAGCGGGCCCTACGAGCAGTACTTC	CASSLVSSGPYEQYF
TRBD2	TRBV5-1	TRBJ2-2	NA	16	TGCGCCAGCAGCTTGTTGACTAGCGGGAACACCGGGGAGCTGTTTTTT	CASSLLTSGNTGELFF
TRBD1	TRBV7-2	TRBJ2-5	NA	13	TGTGCCAGCAGCAAGGACAGGCAAGAGACCCAGTACTTC	CASSKDRQETQYF
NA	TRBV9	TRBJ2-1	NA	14	TGTGCCAGCAGCTCCTACCGGGGCTACAATGAGCAGTTCTTC	CASSSYRGYNEQFF
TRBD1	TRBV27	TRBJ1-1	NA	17	TGTGCCAGCAGTTTATCCCGACAGGGCCCCATGAACACTGAAGCTTTCTTT	CASSLSRQGPMNTEAFF
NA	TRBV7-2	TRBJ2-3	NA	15	TGTGCCAGCAGCTTAGGGGACTTCAACACAGATACGCAGTATTTT	CASSLGDFNTDTQYF
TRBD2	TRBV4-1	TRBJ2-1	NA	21	TGCGCCAGCAGCTCAACCCCAGGGACTAGCGGGTTATCTAGCTCCTACAATGAGCAGTTCTTC	CASSSTPGTSGLSSSYNEQFF
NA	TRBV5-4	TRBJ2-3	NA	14	TGTGCCAGCAGCTTACAGGGTCTGGCAGATACGCAGTATTTT	CASSLQGLADTQYF
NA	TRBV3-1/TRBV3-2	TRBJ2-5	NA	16	TGTGCCAGCAGCCAAGATTTGGTAACGAGCCAAGAGACCCAGTACTTC	CASSQDLVTSQETQYF
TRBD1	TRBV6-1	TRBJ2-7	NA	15	TGTGCCAGCAGCAGAAGACAGGGGGCTTCCTACGAGCAGTACTTC	CASSRRQGASYEQYF
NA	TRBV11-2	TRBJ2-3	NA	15	TGTGCCAGCAGCCGGGGGGCTAGCGTTGGAGATACGCAGTATTTT	CASSRGASVGDTQYF
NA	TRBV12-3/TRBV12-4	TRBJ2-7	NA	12	TGTGCCAGCAGTTTACTAGGGGGAGAGCAGTACTTC	CASSLLGGEQYF
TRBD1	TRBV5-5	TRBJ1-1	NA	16	TGTGCCAGCAGCTTGGGGACAGGGACGATGAACACTGAAGCTTTCTTT	CASSLGTGTMNTEAFF
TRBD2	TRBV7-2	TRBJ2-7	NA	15	TGTGCCAGCAGCTACTTAGCGGGAGGGCCCTACGAGCAGTACTTC	CASSYLAGGPYEQYF
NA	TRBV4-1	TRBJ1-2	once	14	TGCGCCAGCAGCCATATAGGGAGGAGCGGTGGCTACACCTTC	CASSHIGRSGGYTF
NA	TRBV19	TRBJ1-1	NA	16	TGTGCCAGTAGTATGGCTGGCGGGGAACCGAACACTGAAGCTTTCTTT	CASSMAGGEPNTEAFF
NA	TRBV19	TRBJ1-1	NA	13	TGTGCCAGTAGTTCTACAGGGAACACTGAAGCTTTCTTT	CASSSTGNTEAFF
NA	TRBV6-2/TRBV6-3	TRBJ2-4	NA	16	TGTGCCAGCAGTTACTCTAGCGGAGGGGGCGGAAACATTCAGTACTTC	CASSYSSGGGGNIQYF
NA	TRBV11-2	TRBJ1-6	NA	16	TGTGCCAGCAGCTTCCGGGGGGGTTCCTATAATTCACCCCTCCACTTT	CASSFRGGSYNSPLHF
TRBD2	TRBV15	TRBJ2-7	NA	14	TGTGCCACCAGCAGGGGGGGGGATTCCCACGAGCAGTACTTC	CATSRGGDSHEQYF
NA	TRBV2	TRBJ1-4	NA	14	TGTGCCAGCCAAGGACTTCTGCTTAATGAAAAACTGTTTTTT	CASQGLLLNEKLFF
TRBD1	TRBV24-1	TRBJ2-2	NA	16	TGTGCCACCAGTGATATGGGACAGGGGTACTCCGGGGAGCTGTTTTTT	CATSDMGQGYSGELFF
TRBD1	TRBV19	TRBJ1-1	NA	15	TGTGCCAGTACCACTCACAGGGGGCGGGTCACTGAAGCTTTCTTT	CASTTHRGRVTEAFF
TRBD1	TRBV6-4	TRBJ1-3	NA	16	TGTGCCAGCAGTGACCTGGGCAGGGGGCTTGGAAACACCATATATTTT	CASSDLGRGLGNTIYF
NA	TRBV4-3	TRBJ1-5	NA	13	TGCGCCAGCAGCCAGTCCATAGATCAGCCCCAGCATTTT	CASSQSIDQPQHF
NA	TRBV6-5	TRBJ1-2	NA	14	TGTGCCAGCAGTTACTCGAGGGGGAGGGCTGGCTACACCTTC	CASSYSRGRAGYTF
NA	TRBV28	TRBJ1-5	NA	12	TGTGCCAGCACCCCCCAGGGCCAGCCCCAGCATTTT	CASTPQGQPQHF
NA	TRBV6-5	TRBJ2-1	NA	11	TGTGCCAGCAGCCGTAGCAATGAGCAGTTCTTC	CASSRSNEQFF